This T cell receptor beta chain comes out of a study of spatial heterogeneity in lung cancer. Every individual TCR cDNA molecule carried its own unique molecular identifier, which allowed correction of PCR and sequencing errors. TCRdb called the 5' RACE reads again in MiXCR, with one record for every CDR3 protein. The sample yields fewer than 18,000 distinct CDR3 sequences, about 3.9% seen once. Time point meaning: sample taken at primary tumor resection. There were roughly 72 donors, all of them untreated patients with early-stage non-small cell lung cancer. Unsorted whole RNA of tumor, nontumor lung or frozen PBMC was sequenced. On this clonotype: The size of this beta chain means little, since it is a stray read in a library made for alpha chains.

The clonotype originates from a male donor with early-stage non-small cell lung cancer. This sample comprised normal lung tissue next to the tumor, obtained at surgery.

The chain's CDR3 is CSARGGLGPYEQYF. The CDR3 coding sequence is TGCAGTGCTAGAGGTGGACTTGGGCCCTACGAGCAGTACTTC. V and J are TRBV20-1 and TRBJ2-7; TRBD2 is a possible D gene (5 bases). This CDR3 contains 14 residues. CDR1 is DFQATT, CDR2 SNEGSKA, per germline (reference sequence). V was pared by 1 base and J by 2 bases, with 12 bases between.